The clone carrying this TCR beta chain was detected only a few times. What it recognizes is unknown. The data were taken from a study of T cell repertoires in cytomegalovirus infection. Study information: Indications of both CMV infection and matching HLA type were provided by public TCR beta signatures.

The CDR3 length is 16 residues. CDR1 is MNHNS, CDR2 SASEGT, per germline. V trimming: 5 bases; J trimming: 0 bases; junction bases outside the gene matches: 7. Findings and caveats of the study: What dominated the ex vivo response were HLA-C-restricted CMV-specific TCR beta clonotypes. Summed frequency of public TCR beta families distinguished CMV carriers with the relevant HLA.

TCRdb re-derived calls from the reads in MiXCR, one entry per CDR3 protein. The table shows roughly 280,000 distinct CDR3 sequences, with roughly 10% occurring only once. This sequence joins TRBV6-1 and TRBJ1-5, with 7 bases matching TRBD1. The TCR comes from a human donor in good health (CMV status not recorded). Some clones in this sample may be carry-over from other donors' samples. The sample taken for sequencing was PBMCs. CDR3 bases: TGTGCCAGCAGTTATAACAGGGGTAATAGCAATCAGCCCCAGCATTTT. It codes for CASSYNRGNSNQPQHF.